The source of this T cell receptor beta chain is a study of blood T cell repertoires in COVID-19 (dated by TCRdb to about 2020). Notes on the research overall: The collaborator samples originated in the United States, Italy and Spain and spanned the acute and convalescent phases of COVID-19. The prospective study material was composed of cDNA or gDNA derived from T cells, B-cell-depleted T cells, or PBMCs. The dataset comprised deeply sampled blood TCRbeta repertoires from subjects exposed to, actively infected with, or recovered from COVID-19. The repertoires were released in a freely available public database meant as a resource for research on the immune response to SARS-CoV-2. The samples were drawn from the first 160 participants of the ongoing ImmuneRACE study and from 950 to 1,500 subjects provided by 6 global collaborators. The sample metadata nearly always contained a de-identified subject ID, COVID-19 status, age in years and sex. Where available, HLA class I and class II types were taken from metadata supplied by the sample provider and were not determined by assay-based typing. The study at large found these results: How much clinical and demographic metadata was included differed by source and by participant, and the metadata was provided uncurated.

A note on this clone: This clone's antigen is unknown. One base away there is no much larger clone; base qualities are not given.

Deletion took 0 bases off V and 3 bases off J, with a span of 8 bases between the germline ends. From the cysteine through the phenylalanine, the CDR3 covers 15 amino acids. Only the CDR3 part of the read is kept: 45 bases, read in frame from the first base. As encoded in the germline V gene, CDR1 is KGHSH while CDR2 is LQKENI. Enrolling through a virtual design, the prospective study's participants ranged in age from roughly 18 to 90 years and lived across more than 20 United States geographic areas. In the prospective study, cohorts were assigned on the basis of participant-reported clinical history obtained from a screening survey and a study questionnaire. In the prospective study, whole blood, serum and a nasopharyngeal or oropharyngeal swab were collected from each participant by mobile phlebotomists. Over a roughly 2-month period, participants in the prospective study had the option of providing additional blood draws and questionnaires. Blood samples from the prospective study were shipped frozen or at room temperature prior to DNA extraction.

The immunoSEQ Assay, a bias-controlled multiplex PCR, was used to amplify TCRbeta CDR3 regions from genomic DNA. In the source study's methods: Nucleated cell counts per sample were estimated from amplification of reference gene primers within the assay. To quantify the absolute abundance of each unique TCRbeta CDR3 rearrangement, sequence reads were collapsed and filtered. Productive Simpson clonality was computed per sample as the square root of Simpson's diversity index over productive rearrangements. The clones in this table, taken by TCRdb from immuneACCESS, are in-frame only. Not every clone is retained; where verified, under half of the shortfall comes from an unresolved V gene, and the cause of the rest is unknown. From that table come the V and J calls and clone size; the DNA was used to work out D and trimming. In all, the sample holds under 300,000 clones, and about nine tenths of those were seen once. Together, the top ten hold approximately 1.2% of the sample.

This receptor was obtained from a human donor in a cohort exposed to, infected with or recovered from COVID-19 (not recorded which). The donor label of this sample is uncertain. This chain joins TRBV18 to TRBJ2-2, with the D gene call left open. The sequenced material came from PBMCs or T cells enriched from blood (not recorded which). The DNA reads TGTGCCAGCTCACCACCGATACAGCACACCGGGGAGCTGTTTTTT. This encodes CASSPPIQHTGELFF.